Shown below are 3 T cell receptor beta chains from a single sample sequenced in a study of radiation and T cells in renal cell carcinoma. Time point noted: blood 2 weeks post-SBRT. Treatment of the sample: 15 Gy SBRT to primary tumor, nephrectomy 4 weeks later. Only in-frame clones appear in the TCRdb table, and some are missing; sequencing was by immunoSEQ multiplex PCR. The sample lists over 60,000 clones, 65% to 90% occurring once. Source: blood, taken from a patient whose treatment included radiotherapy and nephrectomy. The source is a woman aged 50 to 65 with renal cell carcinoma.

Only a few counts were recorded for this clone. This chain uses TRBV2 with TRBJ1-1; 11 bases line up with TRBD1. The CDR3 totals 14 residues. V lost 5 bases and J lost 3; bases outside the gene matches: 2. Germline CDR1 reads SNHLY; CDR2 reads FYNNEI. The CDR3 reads CASSTGQGDTEAFF. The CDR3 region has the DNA TGTGCCAGCAGTACGGGACAGGGGGACACTGAAGCTTTCTTT.

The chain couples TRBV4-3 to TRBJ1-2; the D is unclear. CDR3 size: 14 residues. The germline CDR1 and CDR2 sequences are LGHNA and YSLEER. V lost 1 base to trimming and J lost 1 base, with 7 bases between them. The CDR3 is CASSQGHGNYGYTF. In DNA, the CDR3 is TGCGCCAGCAGCCAAGGCCATGGTAACTATGGCTACACCTTC.

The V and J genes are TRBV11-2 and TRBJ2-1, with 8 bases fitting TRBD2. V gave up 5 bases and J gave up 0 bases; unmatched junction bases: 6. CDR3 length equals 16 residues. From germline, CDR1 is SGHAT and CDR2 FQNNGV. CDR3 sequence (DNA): TGTGCCAGCAGCCCCGTCAGCGGGAGCTCCTACAATGAGCAGTTCTTC. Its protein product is CASSPVSGSSYNEQFF.